This is a list of T cell receptor beta chains from one sample in a study of blood T cell repertoires in COVID-19. Sequencing used immunoSEQ multiplex PCR; TCRdb keeps in-frame clones, though not all of them. The sample lists 95,000 to 100,000 clones; roughly 85% were seen once. The specimen sequenced was peripheral blood. Every receptor here comes from a woman in her seventies with active or convalescent COVID-19. CDR3s include the opening cysteine and the closing phenylalanine or tryptophan. The order of the fields is CDR3 protein, CDR3 DNA, clone size, V gene, J gene, D gene. A D gene is named only where the DNA matches it firmly. Rows give clone size only sometimes, using once, few, many, or a class for an expanded clone.

CDR3aa: CASSLGDRYVQYF
CDR3nt: TGTGCCAGCAGCTTGGGCGACAGATACGTCCAGTACTTC
abundance: -
v_gene: TRBV5-4
j_gene: TRBJ2-5
d_gene: -

CDR3aa: CAWSAARGTRNEQFF
CDR3nt: TGTGCCTGGAGTGCTGCACGGGGTACTAGAAATGAGCAGTTCTTC
abundance: few
v_gene: TRBV30
j_gene: TRBJ2-1
d_gene: -

CDR3aa: CASSPLGSSPYLMESYTF
CDR3nt: TGCGCCAGCAGCCCCCTGGGGAGCAGCCCTTACCTTATGGAGAGCTACACCTTC
abundance: few
v_gene: TRBV4-1
j_gene: TRBJ1-2
d_gene: -

CDR3aa: CASSTQETQYF
CDR3nt: TGCGCCAGCAGCACTCAAGAGACCCAGTACTTC
abundance: -
v_gene: TRBV5-1
j_gene: TRBJ2-5
d_gene: -

CDR3aa: CASSPAPAGGVETQYF
CDR3nt: TGTGCCAGCAGCCCCGCCCCGGCAGGGGGCGTAGAGACCCAGTACTTC
abundance: -
v_gene: TRBV9
j_gene: TRBJ2-5
d_gene: TRBD1

CDR3aa: CASSWRGGAVYGYTF
CDR3nt: TGTGCCAGCAGTTGGCGTGGGGGGGCCGTCTATGGCTACACCTTC
abundance: -
v_gene: TRBV6-2/TRBV6-3
j_gene: TRBJ1-2
d_gene: -

CDR3aa: CASSQGTGANTGELFF
CDR3nt: TGTGCCAGCAGCCAAGGCACGGGGGCGAACACCGGGGAGCTGTTTTTT
abundance: -
v_gene: TRBV3-1/TRBV3-2
j_gene: TRBJ2-2
d_gene: -

CDR3aa: CASSIDRNQPQHF
CDR3nt: TGTGCCAGCAGTATAGACAGAAATCAGCCCCAGCATTTT
abundance: few
v_gene: TRBV27
j_gene: TRBJ1-5
d_gene: -

CDR3aa: CAWAGQGYTEAFF
CDR3nt: TGTGCCTGGGCGGGACAGGGGTACACTGAAGCTTTCTTT
abundance: -
v_gene: TRBV30
j_gene: TRBJ1-1
d_gene: TRBD1

CDR3aa: CAISERGGVNEQFF
CDR3nt: TGTGCCATCAGTGAGAGGGGGGGGGTCAATGAGCAGTTCTTC
abundance: -
v_gene: TRBV10-3
j_gene: TRBJ2-1
d_gene: -

CDR3aa: CASSLGGQGPYEQYF
CDR3nt: TGTGCCAGCAGCTTAGGAGGACAGGGCCCCTACGAGCAGTACTTC
abundance: -
v_gene: TRBV7-9
j_gene: TRBJ2-7
d_gene: TRBD1

CDR3aa: CASSSNSGSEKLFF
CDR3nt: TGCGCCAGCAGCTCAAACAGCGGGAGTGAAAAACTGTTTTTT
abundance: -
v_gene: TRBV5-1
j_gene: TRBJ1-4
d_gene: -

CDR3aa: CASRGQVNQPQHF
CDR3nt: TGTGCCAGCAGAGGACAGGTTAATCAGCCCCAGCATTTT
abundance: -
v_gene: TRBV6-5
j_gene: TRBJ1-5
d_gene: TRBD1

CDR3aa: CASSLRGLGGSSTDTQYF
CDR3nt: TGTGCCAGTAGTCTAAGGGGACTAGGAGGGAGTAGCACAGATACGCAGTATTTT
abundance: once
v_gene: TRBV19
j_gene: TRBJ2-3
d_gene: TRBD2

CDR3aa: CASSINRDNQPQHF
CDR3nt: TGTGCCAGTAGTATAAACAGGGACAATCAGCCCCAGCATTTT
abundance: -
v_gene: TRBV19
j_gene: TRBJ1-5
d_gene: -

CDR3aa: CASSLALMTFYGYTF
CDR3nt: TGTGCCAGCAGCTTAGCGTTGATGACATTTTATGGCTACACCTTC
abundance: -
v_gene: TRBV7-9
j_gene: TRBJ1-2
d_gene: -

CDR3aa: CASSVGLAGRFGDTQYF
CDR3nt: TGTGCCAGCAGCGTGGGACTAGCGGGACGATTTGGAGATACGCAGTATTTT
abundance: once
v_gene: TRBV9
j_gene: TRBJ2-3
d_gene: TRBD2

CDR3aa: CASSPRGSSGDEQYF
CDR3nt: TGTGCCAGCAGCCCCAGGGGGTCTAGCGGGGACGAGCAGTACTTC
abundance: -
v_gene: TRBV7-9
j_gene: TRBJ2-7
d_gene: TRBD2

CDR3aa: CASRQPGTEGSLLHF
CDR3nt: TGTGCCAGCAGGCAACCGGGGACTGAGGGATCCCTCCTCCACTTT
abundance: -
v_gene: TRBV28
j_gene: TRBJ1-6
d_gene: -

CDR3aa: CASSLRQSYNEQFF
CDR3nt: TGCGCCAGCAGCTTGCGACAGTCCTACAATGAGCAGTTCTTC
abundance: -
v_gene: TRBV5-1
j_gene: TRBJ2-1
d_gene: -

CDR3aa: CASSLNVRAVSSYNEQFF
CDR3nt: TGTGCCAGCAGTTTAAATGTTAGAGCGGTCAGCTCCTACAATGAGCAGTTCTTC
abundance: -
v_gene: TRBV28
j_gene: TRBJ2-1
d_gene: -

CDR3aa: CASADRVDEKLFF
CDR3nt: TGTGCCAGCGCGGACAGGGTGGATGAAAAACTGTTTTTT
abundance: -
v_gene: TRBV25-1
j_gene: TRBJ1-4
d_gene: TRBD1

CDR3aa: CASSQERGGETQYF
CDR3nt: TGCGCCAGCAGCCAAGAACGGGGAGGGGAGACCCAGTACTTC
abundance: many
v_gene: TRBV4-3
j_gene: TRBJ2-5
d_gene: TRBD2

CDR3aa: CASSLAGQGGSGQYF
CDR3nt: TGCGCCAGCAGCTTGGCGGGACAGGGGGGTAGCGGGCAGTACTTC
abundance: -
v_gene: TRBV5-1
j_gene: TRBJ2-7
d_gene: TRBD1

CDR3aa: CASSLIGQGINQPQHF
CDR3nt: TGTGCCAGCAGTTTAATTGGGCAGGGGATCAATCAGCCCCAGCATTTT
abundance: -
v_gene: TRBV28
j_gene: TRBJ1-5
d_gene: -

CDR3aa: CASSVSSGIFQGSYNEQFF
CDR3nt: TGCGCCAGCAGCGTGTCTAGCGGGATTTTTCAGGGTTCTTACAATGAGCAGTTCTTC
abundance: -
v_gene: TRBV5-1
j_gene: TRBJ2-1
d_gene: TRBD2

CDR3aa: CASSGTAWRTNTEAFF
CDR3nt: TGTGCCAGCAGTGGGACAGCTTGGCGGACCAACACTGAAGCTTTCTTT
abundance: -
v_gene: TRBV2
j_gene: TRBJ1-1
d_gene: -

CDR3aa: CASSLGGGGNQPQHF
CDR3nt: TGTGCCAGCAGTTTAGGGGGCGGTGGAAATCAGCCCCAGCATTTT
abundance: few
v_gene: TRBV28
j_gene: TRBJ1-5
d_gene: -

CDR3aa: CASSLAGHQSSYNSPLHF
CDR3nt: TGTGCCAGCAGCTTAGCGGGACACCAGAGCTCCTATAATTCACCCCTCCACTTT
abundance: -
v_gene: TRBV7-2
j_gene: TRBJ1-6
d_gene: -

CDR3aa: CASSSGVGYTF
CDR3nt: TGTGCCAGCAGCTCAGGGGTTGGCTACACCTTC
abundance: -
v_gene: TRBV6-2/TRBV6-3
j_gene: TRBJ1-2
d_gene: -

CDR3aa: CASSLGTAESTDTQYF
CDR3nt: TGCGCCAGCAGCTTGGGTACAGCGGAAAGCACAGATACGCAGTATTTT
abundance: -
v_gene: TRBV5-1
j_gene: TRBJ2-3
d_gene: -

CDR3aa: CASSSATNEKLFF
CDR3nt: TGTGCCAGCAGTTCCGCAACTAATGAAAAACTGTTTTTT
abundance: -
v_gene: TRBV6-2/TRBV6-3
j_gene: TRBJ1-4
d_gene: -

CDR3aa: CASSLVQGNYGYTF
CDR3nt: TGTGCCAGCAGCTTAGTACAGGGGAACTATGGCTACACCTTC
abundance: -
v_gene: TRBV7-2
j_gene: TRBJ1-2
d_gene: TRBD1

CDR3aa: CASRFQQEQETQYF
CDR3nt: TGTGCAAGTCGCTTCCAACAAGAACAAGAGACCCAGTACTTC
abundance: -
v_gene: TRBV12-2
j_gene: TRBJ2-5
d_gene: -

CDR3aa: CASSQNFGNQPQHF
CDR3nt: TGCGCCAGCAGCCAAAATTTCGGCAATCAGCCCCAGCATTTT
abundance: once
v_gene: TRBV4-3
j_gene: TRBJ1-5
d_gene: -

CDR3aa: CASSPTVHYEQYF
CDR3nt: TGTGCCAGCAGCCCTACCGTTCACTACGAGCAGTACTTC
abundance: -
v_gene: TRBV3-1/TRBV3-2
j_gene: TRBJ2-7
d_gene: -

CDR3aa: CASSLAGKGGYTF
CDR3nt: TGCGCCAGCAGCTTGGCGGGGAAAGGAGGCTACACCTTC
abundance: -
v_gene: TRBV5-1
j_gene: TRBJ1-2
d_gene: -

CDR3aa: CASSVAGGVNTEAFF
CDR3nt: TGTGCCAGCAGCGTAGCGGGAGGAGTGAACACTGAAGCTTTCTTT
abundance: -
v_gene: TRBV9
j_gene: TRBJ1-1
d_gene: -

CDR3aa: CASSLGQGLMNTEAFF
CDR3nt: TGTGCCAGCTCACTTGGACAGGGGTTGATGAACACTGAAGCTTTCTTT
abundance: once
v_gene: TRBV18
j_gene: TRBJ1-1
d_gene: TRBD1

CDR3aa: CSVLGQATTEAFF
CDR3nt: TGCAGCGTCTTGGGACAGGCCACGACTGAAGCTTTCTTT
abundance: -
v_gene: TRBV29-1
j_gene: TRBJ1-1
d_gene: TRBD1

CDR3aa: CASSLVIRDRFYEQYF
CDR3nt: TGTGCCAGCAGCTTAGTGATCCGGGACAGATTCTACGAGCAGTACTTC
abundance: -
v_gene: TRBV7-8
j_gene: TRBJ2-7
d_gene: TRBD1

CDR3aa: CASSQDLDWYQPQHF
CDR3nt: TGCGCCAGCAGCCAAGATCTGGACTGGTATCAGCCCCAGCATTTT
abundance: -
v_gene: TRBV4-1
j_gene: TRBJ1-5
d_gene: -

CDR3aa: CASRAYNSPLHF
CDR3nt: TGTGCCTCCAGAGCGTATAATTCACCCCTCCACTTT
abundance: -
v_gene: TRBV30
j_gene: TRBJ1-6
d_gene: -

CDR3aa: CAISDRTSRGYTF
CDR3nt: TGTGCCATCAGTGACCGGACTAGTCGTGGCTACACCTTC
abundance: -
v_gene: TRBV10-3
j_gene: TRBJ1-2
d_gene: -

CDR3aa: CASRALAGSIQYF
CDR3nt: TGTGCCAGCAGGGCTTTAGCCGGAAGCATTCAGTACTTC
abundance: few
v_gene: TRBV5-5
j_gene: TRBJ2-4
d_gene: -

CDR3aa: CASRRRDRGLAGNQPQHF
CDR3nt: TGTGCCAGCCGGCGCCGGGACAGGGGGCTGGCTGGCAATCAGCCCCAGCATTTT
abundance: -
v_gene: TRBV11-3
j_gene: TRBJ1-5
d_gene: TRBD1

CDR3aa: CASSVGTTSGGYQETQYF
CDR3nt: TGTGCCAGCAGCGTAGGTACGACTAGCGGGGGGTACCAAGAGACCCAGTACTTC
abundance: -
v_gene: TRBV9
j_gene: TRBJ2-5
d_gene: TRBD2

CDR3aa: CASSLGPSYNEQFF
CDR3nt: TGTGCCAGCAGCTTAGGGCCCTCCTACAATGAGCAGTTCTTC
abundance: -
v_gene: TRBV7-2
j_gene: TRBJ2-1
d_gene: -

CDR3aa: CASRATNSNQPQHF
CDR3nt: TGTGCCAGCAGAGCGACGAATAGCAATCAGCCCCAGCATTTT
abundance: -
v_gene: TRBV2
j_gene: TRBJ1-5
d_gene: -